This entry is about one TCR beta chain. Its antigen is not identified. The CDR3 contains 11 residues. V gave up 5 bases and J gave up 3 bases, with 5 bases separating them. Germline CDR1 and CDR2: MNHEY and SVGAGI. The data are from a study of radiotherapy plus CTLA-4 blockade in lung cancer. Points from the study as a whole: Early blood T cell clone dynamics reportedly forecast response best, with interferon-beta. TCR clones originating in tumors grew in number in blood after radiotherapy plus ipilimumab.

The repertoire was sequenced with immunoSEQ multiplex PCR; TCRdb's copy has only in-frame clones and lacks some. Of tens of thousands of clones in the sample, about 85% were seen once. The chain recombines TRBV6-5 with TRBJ2-7; possibly TRBD1 for D (5 bases). The TCR sequence derives from a human donor with non-small cell lung cancer who had a complete response to radiotherapy plus ipilimumab. Sequencing used peripheral blood, obtained from a patient treated with radiotherapy plus ipilimumab. The CDR3 protein is CASSDSYEQYF. For the CDR3, the DNA is TGTGCCAGCAGTGACAGCTACGAGCAGTACTTC.